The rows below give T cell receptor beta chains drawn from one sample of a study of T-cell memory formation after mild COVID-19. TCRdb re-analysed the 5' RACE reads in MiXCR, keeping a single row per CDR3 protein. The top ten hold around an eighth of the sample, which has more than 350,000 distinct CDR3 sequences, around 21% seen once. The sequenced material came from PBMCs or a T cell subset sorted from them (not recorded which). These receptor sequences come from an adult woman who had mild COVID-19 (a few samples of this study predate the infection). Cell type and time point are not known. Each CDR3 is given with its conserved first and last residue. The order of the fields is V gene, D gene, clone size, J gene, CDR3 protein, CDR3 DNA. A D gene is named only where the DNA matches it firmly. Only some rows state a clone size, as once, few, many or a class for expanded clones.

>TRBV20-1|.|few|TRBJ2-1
CSAASAAQGYNEQFF
TGCAGTGCTGCCTCGGCGGCCCAAGGATACAATGAGCAGTTCTTC
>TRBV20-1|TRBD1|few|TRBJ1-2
CSAPSRWTGGYGYTF
TGCAGTGCTCCCAGCCGCTGGACAGGGGGGTATGGCTACACCTTC
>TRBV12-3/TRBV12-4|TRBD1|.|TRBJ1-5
CASSKNDRAGYSNQPQHF
TGTGCCAGCAGTAAGAACGACAGGGCCGGATATAGCAATCAGCCCCAGCATTTT
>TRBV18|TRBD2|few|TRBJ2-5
CASSRGTSGGSQETQYF
TGTGCCAGCTCACGAGGGACTAGCGGGGGATCCCAAGAGACCCAGTACTTC
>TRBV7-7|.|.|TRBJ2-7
CASSLTTGNYEQYF
TGTGCCAGCAGCTTAACCACGGGGAACTACGAGCAGTACTTC
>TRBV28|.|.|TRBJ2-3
CASSSPIVRNSRTDTQYF
TGTGCCAGCAGTTCCCCCATCGTCCGGAACAGCCGCACAGATACGCAGTATTTT
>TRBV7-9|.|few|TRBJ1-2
CASSTGGVGYGYTF
TGTGCCAGCAGCACAGGCGGGGTCGGCTATGGCTACACCTTC
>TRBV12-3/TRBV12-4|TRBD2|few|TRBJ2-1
CATQSGRAINEQFF
TGTGCCACCCAGAGCGGGAGGGCCATAAATGAGCAGTTCTTC
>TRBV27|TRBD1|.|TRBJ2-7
CASSSQALSWDRSYEQYF
TGTGCCAGCAGCTCTCAGGCCCTAAGTTGGGACAGGTCCTACGAGCAGTACTTC
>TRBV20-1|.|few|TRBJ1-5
CSANGGLSNQPQHF
TGCAGTGCTAATGGGGGACTTAGCAATCAGCCCCAGCATTTT
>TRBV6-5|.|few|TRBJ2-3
CASSGQGPPDTQYF
TGTGCCAGCAGTGGGCAGGGGCCCCCGGATACGCAGTATTTT
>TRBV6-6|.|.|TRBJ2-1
CASSQTGYNEQFF
TGTGCCAGCAGTCAGACTGGCTACAATGAGCAGTTCTTC
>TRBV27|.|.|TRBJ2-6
CASSLSQGLAGANVLTF
TGTGCCAGCAGTTTATCTCAGGGCTTGGCTGGGGCCAACGTCCTGACTTTC
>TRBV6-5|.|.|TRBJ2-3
CASSQGHGTQYF
TGTGCCAGCAGTCAGGGACATGGTACGCAGTATTTT
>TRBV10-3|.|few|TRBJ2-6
CAIRSDNAWPSGANVLTF
TGTGCCATCAGATCTGACAACGCCTGGCCCTCTGGGGCCAACGTCCTGACTTTC
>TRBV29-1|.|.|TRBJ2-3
CSATGLASTDTQYF
TGCAGCGCTACGGGCCTCGCAAGCACAGATACGCAGTATTTT
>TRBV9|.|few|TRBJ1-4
CASSVSPQNEKLFF
TGTGCCAGCAGCGTAAGTCCACAAAATGAAAAACTGTTTTTT
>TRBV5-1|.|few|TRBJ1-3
CASSSGTGAGNTIYF
TGCGCCAGCTCTTCCGGGACCGGCGCTGGAAACACCATATATTTT
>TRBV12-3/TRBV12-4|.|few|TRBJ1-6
CASTDGPRAGSPLHF
TGTGCCAGCACCGACGGCCCTAGGGCTGGTTCACCCCTCCACTTT
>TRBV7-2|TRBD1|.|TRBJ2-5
CASSRDSESAQYF
TGTGCCAGCAGCAGGGACAGCGAATCGGCCCAGTACTTC
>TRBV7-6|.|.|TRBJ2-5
CASSFPDHEETQYF
TGTGCCAGCAGCTTTCCAGATCATGAAGAGACCCAGTACTTC
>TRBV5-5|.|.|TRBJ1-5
CASSRTEGNQPQHF
TGTGCCAGCAGCCGAACCGAGGGAAATCAGCCCCAGCATTTT
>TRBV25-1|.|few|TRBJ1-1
CASRDLGWRAFF
TGTGCCAGCAGGGACCTTGGGTGGCGAGCTTTCTTT
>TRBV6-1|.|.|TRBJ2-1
CASITKSDEQFF
TGTGCCAGCATCACAAAGTCCGATGAGCAGTTCTTC
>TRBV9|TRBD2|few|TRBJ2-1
CASSVDQRGLGEQFF
TGTGCCAGCAGCGTAGACCAGCGGGGGTTAGGTGAGCAGTTCTTC
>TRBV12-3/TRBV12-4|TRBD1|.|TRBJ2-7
CASSLNDRGRYEQYF
TGTGCCAGCAGTCTCAACGACAGGGGACGGTACGAGCAGTACTTC
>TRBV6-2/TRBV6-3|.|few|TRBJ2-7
CASRRGFSYEQYF
TGTGCCAGCAGACGAGGGTTTTCCTACGAGCAGTACTTC
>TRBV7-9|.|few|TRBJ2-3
CASTAGNLTDTQYF
TGTGCCAGCACCGCTGGAAATCTCACAGATACGCAGTATTTT
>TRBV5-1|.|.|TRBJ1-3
CASSVGYSGNTIYF
TGCGCCAGCAGCGTGGGTTACTCTGGAAACACCATATATTTT
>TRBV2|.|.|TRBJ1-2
CASSTDANYGYTF
TGTGCCAGCAGCACAGACGCTAACTATGGCTACACCTTC
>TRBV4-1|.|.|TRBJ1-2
CASSQDGVYLSTGYTF
TGCGCCAGCAGCCAAGATGGCGTATATCTCTCGACTGGCTACACCTTC
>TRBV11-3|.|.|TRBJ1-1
CASTREVNTEAFF
TGTGCCAGCACCAGGGAAGTGAACACTGAAGCTTTCTTT
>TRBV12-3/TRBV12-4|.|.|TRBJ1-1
CASSDMNGAEAFF
TGTGCCAGCAGTGACATGAATGGGGCTGAAGCTTTCTTT
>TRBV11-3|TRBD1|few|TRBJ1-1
CASSLGDRDAEAFF
TGTGCCAGCAGCTTAGGAGACAGGGACGCTGAAGCTTTCTTT
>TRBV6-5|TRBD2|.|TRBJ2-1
CASSYGGRREEQFF
TGTGCCAGCAGTTACGGTGGTCGGCGGGAGGAGCAGTTCTTC
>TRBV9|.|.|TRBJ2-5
CASSAQEGRDQETQYF
TGTGCCAGCAGCGCACAAGAGGGCAGGGATCAAGAGACCCAGTACTTC
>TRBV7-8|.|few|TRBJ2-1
CASSSLISTSYNEQFF
TGTGCCAGCAGCTCCCTCATATCAACCTCCTACAATGAGCAGTTCTTC
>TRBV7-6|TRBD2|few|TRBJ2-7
CASSPSGGRYEQYF
TGTGCCAGCAGCCCTAGCGGGGGGCGGTACGAGCAGTACTTC
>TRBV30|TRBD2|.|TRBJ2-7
CAWSPLAGSHYEQYF
TGTGCCTGGAGTCCACTAGCGGGATCTCACTACGAGCAGTACTTC
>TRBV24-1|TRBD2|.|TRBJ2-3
CATSDASGRAEDTQYF
TGTGCCACCAGTGATGCTAGCGGGAGGGCCGAGGATACGCAGTATTTT
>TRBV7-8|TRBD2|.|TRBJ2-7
CASRQPGREVSYEQYF
TGTGCCAGCAGGCAGCCAGGGCGGGAGGTCTCCTACGAGCAGTACTTC